The next 14 T cell receptor beta chains were all read from a single sample in a study of blood T cell repertoires in COVID-19. Produced via immunoSEQ multiplex PCR; TCRdb's table is partial and in-frame only. Of over 85,000 clones in the sample, more than 85% are singletons; the top ten hold roughly 4.5%. Material for sequencing was peripheral blood. The receptors were sampled from a man aged 18 to 29 with acute or convalescent COVID-19.

CDR3 sequence (DNA): TGCGCCAGCAGGGACATTCGCTTGTCTTTGGGCTACACCTTC. This gives the protein CASRDIRLSLGYTF. This chain uses TRBV5-1 with TRBJ1-2, with D possibly TRBD1 on 5 matching bases. V gave up 5 bases and J gave up 8 bases, with 19 bases separating them. The germline V gene has CDR1 SGHRS and CDR2 YFSETQ. The CDR3 spans 14 residues.

V is TRBV30 and J is TRBJ1-3; D perhaps matches TRBD1 (6 bases). The CDR3 has 13 residues. Germline loops: CDR1 GTSNPN, CDR2 SVGIG (reference sequence). V was pared by 5 bases and J by 0 bases, with 8 bases between. The CDR3 spells CAWGQNSGNTIYF. In DNA form, the CDR3 reads TGTGCCTGGGGACAGAACTCTGGAAACACCATATATTTT.

This sequence joins TRBV5-4 and TRBJ2-2; 12 bases are a match to TRBD2. Germline V gives CDR1 SGHNT, CDR2 YYREEE (reference sequence). Trimming cost V 3 bases and J 7 bases; bases outside gene matches: 4. The CDR3 loop spans 15 amino acids. CDR3: CASSSSGRAFGELFF. CDR3 DNA: TGTGCCAGCAGCTCTAGCGGGAGGGCCTTCGGGGAGCTGTTTTTT.

V usage is TRBV18 and J usage is TRBJ1-5; D is perhaps TRBD1 (5 bases). Germline V gene sequence: CDR1 KGHSH, CDR2 LQKENI. The V and J ends lost 5 bases and 4 bases respectively, with 9 bases between them. The CDR3 sequence is 13 residues long. The CDR3 spells CASSSAGNQPQHF. DNA of the CDR3: TGTGCCAGCTCATCCGCAGGGAATCAGCCCCAGCATTTT.

This clone showed up just once. V gene TRBV9 combines with J gene TRBJ1-2, with TRBD1 matching over 7 bases. The CDR3 totals 16 residues. V lost 0 bases to trimming and J lost 8 bases; unmatched junction nucleotides: 13. From germline, CDR1 is SGDLS and CDR2 YYNGEE. CDR3 sequence reads: CASSVDATGLGGGYTF. The DNA for the CDR3 is TGTGCCAGCAGCGTAGATGCGACAGGGCTCGGTGGGGGCTACACCTTC.

The rearrangement joins TRBV7-6 to TRBJ1-6, with TRBD1 matching over 7 bases. The J segment lost 8 bases and the V segment lost 5 bases, leaving 12 bases of the junction unmatched. CDR3 size: 16 residues. Looked up from germline, CDR1 is SGHVS and CDR2 is FNYEAQ. The CDR3 loop reads CASSHDGDSTYSPLHF. CDR3 DNA: TGTGCCAGCAGCCACGATGGGGACAGCACTTATTCACCCCTCCACTTT.

This clone has just one count. The chain couples TRBV3-1 (or the pseudogene TRBV3-2) to TRBJ1-2, with D perhaps matching TRBD1 (5 bases). Per germline, CDR1 LGHDT and CDR2 YNNKEL (reference sequence). This CDR3 is 13 amino acids long. The V end was cut by 4 bases, the J end by 4 bases, with 10 bases between. Here the CDR3 DNA reads TGTGCCAGCAGCCCCGGGACTTCCTATGGCTACACCTTC. Its protein product is CASSPGTSYGYTF.

This clone occurred once. The gene calls are TRBV3-1 (or the pseudogene TRBV3-2) and TRBJ2-2; possibly TRBD1 for D (7 bases). The CDR3 is 16 residues long. The ends were cut back, 4 bases at V and 4 bases at J, with 16 bases in the middle. Germline lookup yields CDR1 LGHDT and CDR2 YNNKEL (reference sequence). The CDR3 region has the DNA TGTGCCAGCAGCCTAGTACGACAGGGAGGCACCGGGGAGCTGTTTTTT. This gives the protein CASSLVRQGGTGELFF.

This chain uses TRBV13 with TRBJ2-7; 8 nucleotides match TRBD1. Germline loops: CDR1 PRHDT, CDR2 FYEKMQ (reference sequence). Trimming took 5 bases from V and 1 from J; bases not matched to a gene: 7. CDR3 length: 15 residues. The CDR3 DNA sequence: TGTGCCAGCAGCCCGACAGGGGCGGGATCCTACGAGCAGTACTTC. Protein: CASSPTGAGSYEQYF.

V gene TRBV11-3 combines with J gene TRBJ2-2, with D hard to call. The V gene lost 5 bases and the J gene lost 8 bases, with 12 bases spanning the gap. Per germline, CDR1 SGHNT and CDR2 YENEEA. The CDR3 is 13 amino acids. The CDR3 DNA reads as TGTGCCAGCAGCCCATCCCGCCGGGGGGAGCTGTTTTTT. It translates to CASSPSRRGELFF.

This rearrangement joins TRBV20-1 to TRBJ2-4, with 8 positions matching TRBD2. V shed 3 bases and J 7 bases; nucleotides not matched to a gene: 11. The V gene's germline CDR1 is DFQATT and CDR2 SNEGSKA (reference sequence). There are 15 residues in the CDR3. The DNA of the CDR3 is TGCAGTGCTAGTCCCCGGGGGGGGCGGAGGAACATTCAGTACTTC. This encodes CSASPRGGRRNIQYF.

V gene TRBV6-5 combines with J gene TRBJ2-3; TRBD2 aligns across 9 bases. Looked up from germline, CDR1 is MNHEY and CDR2 is SVGAGI. The CDR3 consists of 13 residues. V was clipped by 6 bases and J by 5 bases; unmatched bases: 3. The CDR3 spells CASRAAGGDTQYF. CDR3 nucleotide sequence: TGTGCCAGCAGAGCAGCGGGAGGAGATACGCAGTATTTT.

This clone was found once. The chain is built from TRBV7-9 and TRBJ1-6; D call uncertain. CDR3 length equals 15 residues. Germline loops: CDR1 SEHNR, CDR2 FQNEAQ (reference sequence). V was cut by 4 bases and J by 9 bases, with 16 bases left in between. CDR3 DNA sequence: TGTGCCAGCAGCTCGCACGACGAGGCCCTTTCACCCCTCCACTTT. This encodes CASSSHDEALSPLHF.

This clone was seen just once. The rearrangement links TRBV3-1 (or the pseudogene TRBV3-2) to TRBJ1-5; 12 bases match TRBD1. This CDR3 is built from 21 residues. After removal of 1 base from V and 0 bases from J, the junction contained 13 bases not matched to a gene. Germline CDR1 LGHDT, CDR2 YNNKEL (reference sequence). The CDR3 DNA sequence: TGTGCCAGCAGCCAAGTCAGGGCCGGGACAGGGGGCTATGATAGCAATCAGCCCCAGCATTTT. It encodes CASSQVRAGTGGYDSNQPQHF.